This TCR beta chain was sequenced during a study of lymphopenia after photon versus proton radiotherapy. Study observations and caveats: Photon-treated patients lost naive T cells and TCR diversity; proton-treated stayed stable. In patients who died, overall survival fell as post-nadir TCR diversity dropped more.

Libraries were prepared by immunoSEQ multiplex PCR; TCRdb keeps only in-frame clonotypes and omits some of them. The sample has more than 80,000 clones; about four fifths are singletons. The CDR3 is 14 amino acids. Trimming removed 9 bases from V and 15 bases from J, with 28 bases in between. The germline V gene encodes CDR1 SGHRS and CDR2 YFSETQ. As to this clone: The antigen remains unidentified.

The sequence came from a man in his 60s with pancreatic cancer. This rearrangement joins TRBV5-1 to TRBJ2-1; D possibly corresponds to TRBD1 (6 bases). This specimen was peripheral blood, taken from a patient treated with proton-based radiotherapy. CDR3 residues: CATRGQVGVDRLFF. As DNA, the CDR3 is TGCGCCACCAGGGGTCAGGTTGGCGTTGACAGGTTGTTCTTC.